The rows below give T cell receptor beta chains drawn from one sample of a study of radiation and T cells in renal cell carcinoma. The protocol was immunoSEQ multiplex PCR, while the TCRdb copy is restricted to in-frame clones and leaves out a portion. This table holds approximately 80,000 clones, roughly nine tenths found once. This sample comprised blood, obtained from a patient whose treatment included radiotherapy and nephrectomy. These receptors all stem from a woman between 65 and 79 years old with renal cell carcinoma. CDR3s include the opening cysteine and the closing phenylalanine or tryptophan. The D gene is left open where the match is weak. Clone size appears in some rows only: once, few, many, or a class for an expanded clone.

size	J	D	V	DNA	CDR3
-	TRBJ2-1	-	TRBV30	TGTGCCTGGAGTGTACCGCGATCAGGACTCGCCAATGAGCAGTTCTTC	CAWSVPRSGLANEQFF
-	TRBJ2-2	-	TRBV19	TGTGCCAGTAGTATAGAACAAAACACCGGGGAGCTGTTTTTT	CASSIEQNTGELFF
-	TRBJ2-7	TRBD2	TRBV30	TGTGCCTGGAGTGTCGGGGGGAAATCCTACGAGCAGTACTTC	CAWSVGGKSYEQYF
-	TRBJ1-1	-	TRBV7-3	TGTGCCAGCAGCTCACATATGAACACTGAAGCTTTCTTT	CASSSHMNTEAFF
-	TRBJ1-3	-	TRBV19	TGTGCCAGTACTGCAGGGCACACCATATATTTT	CASTAGHTIYF
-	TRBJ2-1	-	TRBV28	TGTGCCAGCAGTCCGGGACCTTGGCAGTTCTTC	CASSPGPWQFF
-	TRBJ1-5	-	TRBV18	TGTGCCAGCTCATCCGACAGGTCAAGCAATCAGCCCCAGCATTTT	CASSSDRSSNQPQHF
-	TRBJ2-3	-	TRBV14	TGTGCCAGCAGCCCCCGCGCCCACCAAGCAGATACGCAGTATTTT	CASSPRAHQADTQYF
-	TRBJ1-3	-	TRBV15	TGTGCCACCAGCAGAGATGAGGGCCCACGCTCTGGAAACACCATATATTTT	CATSRDEGPRSGNTIYF
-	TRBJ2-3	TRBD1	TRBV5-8	TGTGCCAGCAGCCCTGGGGACAGGGCTAACACAGATACGCAGTATTTT	CASSPGDRANTDTQYF
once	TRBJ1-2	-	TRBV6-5	TGTGCCAGCAGTTACTCCACCAAGGACCGAAACTATGGCTACACCTTC	CASSYSTKDRNYGYTF
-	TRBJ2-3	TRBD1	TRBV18	TGTGCCAGCTCACCACGGACAGGGGGCACAGATACGCAGTATTTT	CASSPRTGGTDTQYF
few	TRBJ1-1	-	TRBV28	TGTGCCAGCAGTCGTGGGACGTCAGAAGCTTTCTTT	CASSRGTSEAFF
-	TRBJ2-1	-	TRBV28	TGTGCCAGCAGTTCCCTCCGATGGGCGGGGTCCAACAATGAGCAGTTCTTC	CASSSLRWAGSNNEQFF
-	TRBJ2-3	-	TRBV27	TGTGCCAGCAGTTTTATGGGTCTTAACACAGATACGCAGTATTTT	CASSFMGLNTDTQYF
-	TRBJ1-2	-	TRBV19	TGTGCCAGTAGTATAAGTTCCGGGGACTATGGCTACACCTTC	CASSISSGDYGYTF
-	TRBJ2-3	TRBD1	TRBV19	TGTGCCAGGCGGACAGGGAGAACAGATACGCAGTATTTT	CARRTGRTDTQYF
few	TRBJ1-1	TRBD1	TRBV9	TGTGCCAGCAGCGTAGATTCGGGACAGTTCTTTGAAGCTTTCTTT	CASSVDSGQFFEAFF